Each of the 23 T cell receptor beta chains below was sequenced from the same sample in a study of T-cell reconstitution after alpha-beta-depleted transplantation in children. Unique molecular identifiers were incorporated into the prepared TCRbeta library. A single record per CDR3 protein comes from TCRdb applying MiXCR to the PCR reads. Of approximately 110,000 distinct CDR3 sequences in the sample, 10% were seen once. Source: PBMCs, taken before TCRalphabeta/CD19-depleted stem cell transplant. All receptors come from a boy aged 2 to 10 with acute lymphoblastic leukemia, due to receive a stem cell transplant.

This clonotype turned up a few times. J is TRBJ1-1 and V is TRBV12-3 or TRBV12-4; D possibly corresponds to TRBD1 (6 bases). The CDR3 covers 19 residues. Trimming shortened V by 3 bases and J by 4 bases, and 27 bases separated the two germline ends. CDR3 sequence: CASSFSAILGGLRGTEAFF. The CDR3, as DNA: TGTGCCAGCAGTTTTTCGGCTATACTCGGGGGCCTGAGGGGCACTGAAGCTTTCTTT.

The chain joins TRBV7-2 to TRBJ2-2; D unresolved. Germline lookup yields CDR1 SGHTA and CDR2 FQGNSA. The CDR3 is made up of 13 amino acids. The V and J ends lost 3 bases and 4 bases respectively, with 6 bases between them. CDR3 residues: CASSFSSTGELFF. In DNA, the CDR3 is TGTGCCAGCAGCTTCTCGTCCACCGGGGAGCTGTTTTTT.

The CDR3 sequence: CASSDSGTGVYEQYF. The CDR3 DNA reads as TGTGCCAGCAGCGATTCCGGGACAGGGGTATACGAGCAGTACTTC. V is TRBV7-9 and J is TRBJ2-7, with 10 bases fitting TRBD1. Germline CDR1 SEHNR, CDR2 FQNEAQ (reference sequence). The CDR3 has 15 residues. J lost 4 bases, V lost 5 bases, and 8 bases had no gene match.

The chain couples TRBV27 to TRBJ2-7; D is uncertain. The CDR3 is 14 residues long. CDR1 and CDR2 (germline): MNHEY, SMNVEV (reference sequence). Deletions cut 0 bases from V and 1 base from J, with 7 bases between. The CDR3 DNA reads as TGTGCCAGCAGTTTATCATCTGCTTCCTACGAGCAGTACTTC. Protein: CASSLSSASYEQYF.

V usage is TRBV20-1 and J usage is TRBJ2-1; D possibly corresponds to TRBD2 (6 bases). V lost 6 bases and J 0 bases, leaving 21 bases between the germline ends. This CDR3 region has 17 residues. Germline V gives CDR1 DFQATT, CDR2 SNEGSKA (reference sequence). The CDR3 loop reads CSAFSGGASSSYNEQFF. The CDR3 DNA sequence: TGCAGTGCGTTTTCCGGCGGGGCCTCGAGCTCCTACAATGAGCAGTTCTTC.

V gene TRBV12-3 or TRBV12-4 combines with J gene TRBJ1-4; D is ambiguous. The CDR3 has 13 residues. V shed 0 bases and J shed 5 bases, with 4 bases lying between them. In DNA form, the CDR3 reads TGTGCCAGCAGTTTAGCGGGGAATGAAAAACTGTTTTTT. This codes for CASSLAGNEKLFF.

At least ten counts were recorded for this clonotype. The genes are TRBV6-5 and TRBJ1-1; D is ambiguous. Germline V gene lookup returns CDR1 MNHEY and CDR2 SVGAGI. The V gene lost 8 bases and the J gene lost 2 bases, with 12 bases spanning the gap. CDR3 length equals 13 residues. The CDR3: CASASPPNTEAFF. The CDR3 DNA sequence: TGTGCCAGCGCCAGTCCACCAAACACTGAAGCTTTCTTT.

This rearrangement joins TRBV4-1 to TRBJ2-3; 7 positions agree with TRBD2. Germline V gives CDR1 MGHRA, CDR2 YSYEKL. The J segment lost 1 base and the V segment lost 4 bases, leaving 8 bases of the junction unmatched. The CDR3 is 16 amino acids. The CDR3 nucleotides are TGCGCCAGCAGCCCGGGGCCCACTAGCGGCACAGATACGCAGTATTTT. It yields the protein CASSPGPTSGTDTQYF.

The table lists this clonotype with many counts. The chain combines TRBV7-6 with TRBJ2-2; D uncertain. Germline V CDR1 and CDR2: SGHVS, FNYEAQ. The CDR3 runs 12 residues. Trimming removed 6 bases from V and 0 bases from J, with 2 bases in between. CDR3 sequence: CASRTNTGELFF. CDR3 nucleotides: TGTGCCAGCAGGACGAACACCGGGGAGCTGTTTTTT.

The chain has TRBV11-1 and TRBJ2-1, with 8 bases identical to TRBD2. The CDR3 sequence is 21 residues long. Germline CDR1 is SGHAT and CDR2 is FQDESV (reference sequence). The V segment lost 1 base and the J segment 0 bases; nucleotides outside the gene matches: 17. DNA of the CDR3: TGTGCCAGCAGCTTAGAGGGTTGGAACAGCCCGGGACTAGTCTCCTACAATGAGCAGTTCTTC. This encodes CASSLEGWNSPGLVSYNEQFF.

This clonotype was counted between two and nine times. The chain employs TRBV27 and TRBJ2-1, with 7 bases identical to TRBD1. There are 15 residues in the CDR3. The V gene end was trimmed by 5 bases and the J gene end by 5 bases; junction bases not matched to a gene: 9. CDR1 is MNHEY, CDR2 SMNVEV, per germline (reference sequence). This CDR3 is CASSPRQGSHNEQFF. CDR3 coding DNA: TGTGCCAGCAGTCCCCGACAGGGTTCGCACAATGAGCAGTTCTTC.

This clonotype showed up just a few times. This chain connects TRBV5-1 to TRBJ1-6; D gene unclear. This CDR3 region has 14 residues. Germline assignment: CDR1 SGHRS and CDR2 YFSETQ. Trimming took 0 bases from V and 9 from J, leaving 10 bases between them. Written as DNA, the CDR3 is TGCGCCAGCAGCTTGGAAACAACGGGTTCACCCCTCCACTTT. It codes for CASSLETTGSPLHF. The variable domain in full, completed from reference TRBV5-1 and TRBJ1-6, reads KAGVTQTPRYLIKTRGQQVTLSCSPISGHRSVSWYQQTPGQGLQFLFEYFSETQRNKGNFPGRFSGRQFSNSRSEMNVSTLELGDSALYLCASSLETTGSPLHFGNGTRLTVT.

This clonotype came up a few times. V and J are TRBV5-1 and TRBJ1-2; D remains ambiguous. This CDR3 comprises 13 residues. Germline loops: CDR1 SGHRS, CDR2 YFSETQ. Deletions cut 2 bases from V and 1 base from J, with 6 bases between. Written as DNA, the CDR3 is TGCGCCAGCAGCTTAGCCAATAACTATGGCTACACCTTC. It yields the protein CASSLANNYGYTF.

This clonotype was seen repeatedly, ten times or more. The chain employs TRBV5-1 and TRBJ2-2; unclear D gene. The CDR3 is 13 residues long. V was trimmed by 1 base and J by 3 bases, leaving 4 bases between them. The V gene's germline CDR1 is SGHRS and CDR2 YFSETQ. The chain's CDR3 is CASSLRDTGELFF. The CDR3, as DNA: TGCGCCAGCAGCTTGCGAGACACCGGGGAGCTGTTTTTT.

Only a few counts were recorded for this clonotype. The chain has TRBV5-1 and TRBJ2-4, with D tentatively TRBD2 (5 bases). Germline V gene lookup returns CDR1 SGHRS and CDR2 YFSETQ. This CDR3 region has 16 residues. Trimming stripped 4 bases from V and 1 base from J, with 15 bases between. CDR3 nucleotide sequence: TGCGCCAGCAGCCCCGGGTGGGAGTCCGCCAAAAACATTCAGTACTTC. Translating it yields CASSPGWESAKNIQYF.

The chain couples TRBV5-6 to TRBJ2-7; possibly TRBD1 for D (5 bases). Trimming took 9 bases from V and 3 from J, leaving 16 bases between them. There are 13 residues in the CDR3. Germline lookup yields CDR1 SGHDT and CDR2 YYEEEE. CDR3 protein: CAMSLGLHYEQYF. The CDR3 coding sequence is TGTGCCATGAGCTTGGGGCTCCACTACGAGCAGTACTTC.

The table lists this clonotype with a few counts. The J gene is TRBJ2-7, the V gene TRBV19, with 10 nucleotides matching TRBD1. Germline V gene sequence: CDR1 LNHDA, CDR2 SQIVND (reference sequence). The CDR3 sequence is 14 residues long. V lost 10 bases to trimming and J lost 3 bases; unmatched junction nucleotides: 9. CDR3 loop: CATSDRDRGYEQYF. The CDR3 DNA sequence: TGTGCCACCTCGGACCGGGACAGGGGCTACGAGCAGTACTTC.

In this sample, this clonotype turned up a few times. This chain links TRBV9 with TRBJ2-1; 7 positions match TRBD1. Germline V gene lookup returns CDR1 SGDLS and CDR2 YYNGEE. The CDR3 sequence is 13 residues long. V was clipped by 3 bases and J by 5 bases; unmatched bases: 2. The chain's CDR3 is CASSAQGDNEQFF. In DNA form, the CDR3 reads TGTGCCAGCAGCGCCCAGGGGGACAATGAGCAGTTCTTC. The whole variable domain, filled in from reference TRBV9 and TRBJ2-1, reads DSGVTQTPKHLITATGQRVTLRCSPRSGDLSVYWYQQSLDQGLQFLIQYYNGEERAKGNILERFSAQQFPDLHSELNLSSLELGDSALYFCASSAQGDNEQFFGPGTRLTVL.

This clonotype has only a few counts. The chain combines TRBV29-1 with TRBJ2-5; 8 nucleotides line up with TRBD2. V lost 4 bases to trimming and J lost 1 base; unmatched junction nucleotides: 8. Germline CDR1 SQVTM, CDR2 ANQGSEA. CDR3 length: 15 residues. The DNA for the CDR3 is TGCAGCGTTGTCCGGGGGGGTGGAGTCCAAGAGACCCAGTACTTC. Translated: CSVVRGGGVQETQYF.

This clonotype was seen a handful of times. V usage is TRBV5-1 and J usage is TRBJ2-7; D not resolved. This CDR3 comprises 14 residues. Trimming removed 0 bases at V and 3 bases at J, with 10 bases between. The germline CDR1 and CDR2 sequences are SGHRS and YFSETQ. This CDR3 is CASSLGVSIYEQYF. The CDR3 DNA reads TGCGCCAGCAGCTTGGGGGTCAGTATCTACGAGCAGTACTTC. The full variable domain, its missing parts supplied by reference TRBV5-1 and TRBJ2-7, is KAGVTQTPRYLIKTRGQQVTLSCSPISGHRSVSWYQQTPGQGLQFLFEYFSETQRNKGNFPGRFSGRQFSNSRSEMNVSTLELGDSALYLCASSLGVSIYEQYFGPGTRLTVT.

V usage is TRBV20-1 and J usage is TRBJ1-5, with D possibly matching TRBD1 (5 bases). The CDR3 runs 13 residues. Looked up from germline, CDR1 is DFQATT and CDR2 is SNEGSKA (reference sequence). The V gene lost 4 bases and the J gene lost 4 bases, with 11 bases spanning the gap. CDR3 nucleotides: TGCAGTGCTACCCGGGACCCAAATCAGCCCCAGCATTTT. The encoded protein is CSATRDPNQPQHF.

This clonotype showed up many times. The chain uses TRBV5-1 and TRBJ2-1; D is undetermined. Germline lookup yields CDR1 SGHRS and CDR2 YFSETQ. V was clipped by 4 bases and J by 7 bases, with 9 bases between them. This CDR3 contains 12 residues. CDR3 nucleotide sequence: TGCGCCAGCAGCCACGAAAGAAATGAGCAGTTCTTC. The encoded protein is CASSHERNEQFF.

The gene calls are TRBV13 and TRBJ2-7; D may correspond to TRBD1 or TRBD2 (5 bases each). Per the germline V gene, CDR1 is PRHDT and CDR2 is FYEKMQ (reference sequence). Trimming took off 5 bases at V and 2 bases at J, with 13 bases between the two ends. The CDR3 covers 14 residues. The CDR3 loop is CASSQGTGPYEQYF. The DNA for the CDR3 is TGTGCCAGCAGCCAAGGGACGGGTCCCTACGAGCAGTACTTC.